This note documents a single T cell receptor beta chain sequence. Its antigen is undetermined. Trimming cost V 5 bases and J 6 bases, with 14 bases left between them. The CDR3 is 13 residues long. The germline V gene encodes CDR1 SGHVS and CDR2 FNYEAQ. The naive CD8 fraction comprised CD45RO-negative cells positively selected for CCR7 and excluded terminally differentiated effector memory CD45RA+ cells. This specimen comes from a study of shared clonotypes between healthy human individuals. Sequencing was performed with immunoSEQ multiplex PCR; in TCRdb, only in-frame clones are kept and a portion is missing. The sample lists about 580,000 clones; roughly 98% were seen once. Study-wide points: The study found about 5% of naive CD4 clonotypes shared across several donors.

The specimen was naive CD8+ T cells sorted from blood. The rearrangement uses TRBV7-6 and TRBJ2-7; a possible D gene is TRBD1 (6 bases). The sequence was collected from a man aged 25 to 40 in good health. CDR3 nucleotide sequence: TGTGCCAGCAGCCCGTCATCAGGGGTCGAGCAGTACTTC. Its translation is CASSPSSGVEQYF. The whole variable domain, filled in from reference TRBV7-6 and TRBJ2-7, reads GAGVSQSPRYKVTKRGQDVALRCDPISGHVSLYWYRQALGQGPEFLTYFNYEAQQDKSGLPNDRFSAERPEGSISTLTIQRTEQRDSAMYRCASSPSSGVEQYFGPGTRLTVT.